A selection of T cell receptor beta chains follows, all from one sample in a study of graft-versus-host responses after intestinal transplantation. These receptors have no identified antigens. TCRdb's copy holds only in-frame clones and misses some; the assay was immunoSEQ multiplex PCR. Of more than 65,000 clones in the sample, around 82% were seen once. The material was unstimulated CD4+ T cells sorted from spleen or lymph node cells, obtained before transplant. The receptors originated from a human donor who was the organ donor for an intestinal transplant. CDR3s include the opening cysteine and the closing phenylalanine or tryptophan. A D gene is named only where the DNA matches it firmly. The size entry is marked missing in some rows and otherwise reads once, few, many or a size class.

d_gene	abundance	v_gene	j_gene	CDR3aa	CDR3nt
TRBD2	-	TRBV5-1	TRBJ2-3	CASSLFSSGDTQYF	TGCGCCAGCAGCTTGTTTTCTAGCGGAGATACGCAGTATTTT
-	-	TRBV5-5	TRBJ1-3	CASSLERNTIYF	TGTGCCAGCAGCTTGGAGAGGAACACCATATATTTT
TRBD1	-	TRBV18	TRBJ1-5	CASSPTGGNNQPQHF	TGTGCCAGCTCACCGACAGGGGGTAACAATCAGCCCCAGCATTTT
TRBD1	-	TRBV6-6	TRBJ1-5	CASTDDRGNYQPQHF	TGTGCCAGCACCGATGACAGGGGGAATTATCAGCCCCAGCATTTT
-	-	TRBV5-3	TRBJ1-2	CARSSTGIRDYGYTF	TGTGCCAGAAGCTCAACAGGGATTCGGGACTATGGCTACACCTTC
-	-	TRBV19	TRBJ1-5	CASRGLSNQPQHF	TGTGCCAGTAGGGGGCTAAGCAATCAGCCCCAGCATTTT
TRBD2	-	TRBV4-3	TRBJ2-5	CASSQDPPSGGETQYF	TGCGCCAGCAGCCAAGATCCCCCTAGCGGGGGTGAGACCCAGTACTTC
TRBD1	once	TRBV28	TRBJ2-5	CASSLGTGRQETQYF	TGTGCCAGCAGTTTGGGGACAGGGAGGCAAGAGACCCAGTACTTC
-	-	TRBV6-1	TRBJ1-1	CASSEGLGARFTEAFF	TGTGCCAGCAGTGAAGGGTTGGGGGCAAGGTTCACTGAAGCTTTCTTT
TRBD1	-	TRBV19	TRBJ1-5	CASRGPGQGYNQPQHF	TGTGCCAGTAGGGGACCGGGACAGGGCTACAATCAGCCCCAGCATTTT
-	-	TRBV27	TRBJ2-2	CATRQEASTGELFF	TGTGCCACCCGACAGGAGGCGAGCACCGGGGAGCTGTTTTTT
-	-	TRBV30	TRBJ1-1	CAWTPDSDTEAFF	TGTGCCTGGACCCCGGACAGTGACACTGAAGCTTTCTTT
-	-	TRBV5-6	TRBJ2-3	CASSLDRRTDTQYF	TGTGCCAGCAGCCTGGACAGACGCACAGATACGCAGTATTTT
TRBD1	-	TRBV18	TRBJ2-5	CASSPGTGKETQYF	TGTGCCAGCTCACCCGGGACAGGGAAAGAGACCCAGTACTTC
TRBD1	-	TRBV18	TRBJ1-6	CASSPLGQVSNPPLHF	TGTGCCAGCTCACCATTAGGACAGGTTTCAAACCCACCCCTCCACTTT
TRBD1	few	TRBV19	TRBJ1-6	CASRGPGQVSNSPLHF	TGTGCCAGTAGGGGACCCGGACAGGTTAGCAATTCACCCCTCCACTTT
TRBD1	once	TRBV6-5	TRBJ1-2	CASSPTGVYYGYTF	TGTGCCAGCAGCCCGACAGGGGTGTACTATGGCTACACCTTC
-	-	TRBV28	TRBJ1-1	CASSIPVPGVTEAFF	TGTGCCAGCAGTATCCCCGTCCCGGGAGTGACTGAAGCTTTCTTT
-	few	TRBV6-5	TRBJ1-2	CASYVAGVDYGYTF	TGTGCCAGCTACGTAGCCGGGGTGGACTATGGCTACACCTTC
TRBD2	-	TRBV11-3	TRBJ2-1	CASSLGSTAGGEQFF	TGTGCCAGCAGCTTAGGCTCCACTGCGGGGGGTGAGCAGTTCTTC
-	-	TRBV28	TRBJ1-2	CASSLLQWGGVGYTF	TGTGCCAGCAGTTTATTGCAGTGGGGGGGCGTTGGCTACACCTTC
TRBD1	once	TRBV10-2	TRBJ1-1	CASSDIWTGRSTEAFF	TGCGCCAGCAGTGACATTTGGACAGGGCGTAGTACTGAAGCTTTCTTT
TRBD1	-	TRBV4-2	TRBJ2-1	CASSQRILGETGGLYNEQFF	TGTGCCAGCAGCCAACGAATTCTAGGTGAAACAGGGGGGCTCTACAATGAGCAGTTCTTC
-	-	TRBV6-4	TRBJ2-3	CASSEAGLSTDTQYF	TGTGCCAGCAGTGAAGCTGGACTTAGCACAGATACGCAGTATTTT
TRBD1	few	TRBV5-1	TRBJ1-1	CASSWGDRDTEAFF	TGCGCCAGCAGCTGGGGGGACAGGGATACTGAAGCTTTCTTT
TRBD1	-	TRBV7-2	TRBJ1-2	CASSFSGGVSGYTF	TGTGCCAGCAGCTTTTCAGGGGGCGTTTCTGGCTACACCTTC
-	-	TRBV6-1	TRBJ2-5	CASSEGVEGTQYF	TGTGCCAGCAGTGAAGGGGTGGAGGGGACCCAGTACTTC
-	-	TRBV28	TRBJ1-5	CASSHNQPQHF	TGTGCCAGCAGTCACAATCAGCCCCAGCATTTT
TRBD2	once	TRBV6-1	TRBJ2-3	CASSDSGGADTQYF	TGTGCCAGCAGTGATAGCGGGGGGGCAGATACGCAGTATTTT
-	-	TRBV5-1	TRBJ1-2	CASSFQGGRYDGYTF	TGCGCCAGCAGCTTCCAGGGCGGAAGGTACGATGGCTACACCTTC
-	-	TRBV28	TRBJ1-4	CASTDGGTNEKLFF	TGTGCCAGCACCGACGGGGGGACTAATGAAAAACTGTTTTTT
-	-	TRBV6-5	TRBJ1-1	CASSYDRTRNTEAFF	TGTGCCAGCAGTTACGACAGGACAAGGAACACTGAAGCTTTCTTT
-	-	TRBV6-5	TRBJ1-1	CASKHEGRAEAFF	TGTGCCAGCAAACACGAGGGAAGGGCTGAAGCCTTCTTT
TRBD1	-	TRBV6-5	TRBJ1-5	CASSYTGDQPQHF	TGTGCCAGCAGTTACACAGGGGATCAGCCCCAGCATTTT
TRBD1	-	TRBV5-1	TRBJ2-3	CASSSGGQGATDTQYF	TGCGCCAGCAGCTCCGGGGGACAGGGGGCTACAGATACGCAGTATTTT
-	-	TRBV28	TRBJ1-4	CASSPVGQGFEKLFF	TGTGCCAGCAGCCCGGTGGGGCAGGGCTTTGAAAAACTGTTTTTT
TRBD2	-	TRBV2	TRBJ2-3	CASRTAKPGLAGGRASTDTQYF	TGTGCCAGCAGGACAGCTAAGCCGGGACTAGCGGGGGGGCGGGCCAGCACAGATACGCAGTATTTT
TRBD2	-	TRBV7-8	TRBJ2-3	CASKRERGGPDTQYF	TGTGCCAGCAAAAGGGAGCGGGGGGGCCCAGATACGCAGTATTTT
-	-	TRBV13	TRBJ2-2	CASSLLGGTGELFF	TGTGCCAGCAGCTTACTCGGGGGCACCGGGGAGCTGTTTTTT
TRBD2	-	TRBV28	TRBJ2-1	CASSFGGARNEQFF	TGTGCCAGCAGTTTCGGGGGGGCCCGGAATGAGCAGTTCTTC
-	once	TRBV9	TRBJ1-6	CASSRNSGTTDNSPLHF	TGTGCCAGCAGTCGAAACTCCGGGACAACCGATAATTCACCCCTCCACTTT
-	-	TRBV21-1	TRBJ2-3	CASAVKYGTSGPTLVDTQYF	TGTGCCAGCGCAGTCAAGTACGGGACTAGTGGCCCCACTCTGGTAGATACGCAGTATTTT
-	-	TRBV7-9	TRBJ1-6	CASSSTSPGQYNSPLHF	TGTGCCAGCAGCTCGACTTCTCCGGGACAATATAATTCACCCCTCCACTTT
-	-	TRBV15	TRBJ1-2	CATSRDKVRGAGYTF	TGTGCCACCAGCAGAGATAAAGTCCGCGGGGCTGGCTACACCTTC
-	-	TRBV5-5	TRBJ1-5	CASSLQGGNQPQHF	TGTGCCAGCAGCCTTCAAGGAGGCAATCAGCCCCAGCATTTT